This T cell receptor (beta chain) was captured by sequencing in a study of technical replicates of blood from a handful of donors. This table comes from immunoSEQ multiplex PCR, and its TCRdb copy is limited to in-frame clones, with some not included. The sample has about 80,000 clones; about 92% are singletons. The CDR3 totals 17 residues. Trimming left V 0 bases short and J 6 bases short, with 19 bases between. Germline values: CDR1 SGDLS, CDR2 YYNGEE. The clonotype was recovered from a human donor in good health. The chain carries TRBV9 and TRBJ2-1; D is perhaps TRBD1 (5 bases). Material: T cells isolated from PBMCs. CDR3 in DNA: TGTGCCAGCAGCGTAGCCCCCCAGGACGGACACTCCAATGAGCAGTTCTTC. It specifies CASSVAPQDGHSNEQFF.